The text below deals with one T cell receptor (beta chain). There is no known antigen for this receptor. No much larger clonotype is one base removed from it; base qualities were not supplied. This sample is part of a study of blood T cell repertoires in COVID-19 (dated by TCRdb to about 2020). Context from the whole study: The collaborator samples originated in the United States, Italy and Spain and spanned the acute and convalescent phases of COVID-19. Samples were obtained from the ongoing ImmuneRACE study (first 160 participants) and from 950 to 1,500 subjects provided by 6 global collaborators. The sample metadata nearly always contained a de-identified subject ID, COVID-19 status, age in years and sex. The material from the prospective study consisted of cDNA or gDNA derived from T cells, B-cell-depleted T cells, or PBMCs. The repertoires were released in a freely available public database intended as a resource for research on the immune response to SARS-CoV-2. Subjects who had been exposed to COVID-19, were actively infected with it, or had recovered from it provided the deeply sampled blood TCRbeta repertoires that made up the dataset. Where available, HLA class I and class II types were obtained from metadata supplied by the sample provider rather than from assay-based typing.

Deletion took 1 base off V and 0 bases off J, with a span of 10 bases between the germline ends. From the cysteine up to the phenylalanine, the CDR3 has a length of 15 residues. Of the read, only the CDR3 DNA is kept; its 45 bases are in frame from base 1. General conclusions and limits of the study: The quantity of clinical and demographic metadata differed by source and by participant and was supplied without curation.

Enrolling through a virtual design, the prospective study's participants ranged in age from roughly 18 to 90 years and lived across approximately 25 United States geographic areas. To assign participants to cohorts, the prospective study relied on clinical history that participants themselves reported in a screening survey and a study questionnaire. Exposed participants had been in contact with someone with a PCR-confirmed or clinician-diagnosed COVID-19 case within 2 weeks of study entry. Mobile phlebotomists in the prospective study collected whole blood, serum and a nasopharyngeal or oropharyngeal swab from every participant. Over a 2-month period, participants in the prospective study had the option of providing additional blood draws and questionnaires. Before DNA extraction, prospective study blood samples were shipped either frozen or at room temperature. The immunoSEQ Assay, a bias-controlled multiplex PCR, was used to amplify TCRbeta CDR3 regions from genomic DNA. In the paper's pipeline: Within the assay, amplification of reference gene primers was used to estimate how many nucleated cells each sample contained. Sequence reads were collapsed and filtered to measure the absolute abundance of every unique TCRbeta CDR3 rearrangement. For each sample, productive Simpson clonality was calculated as the square root of Simpson's diversity index across productive rearrangements. TCRdb re-hosts the immuneACCESS table, in-frame sequences only. Its copies lack some clones; in the studies checked, an unresolved V gene accounts for under half of them, and the cause for the rest is not known. That table furnishes V, J and clone size, whereas the DNA furnished D and trimming. The sample has under 250,000 clones on record, 75% to 90% of them singletons. Over 2.5% of the sample rests with the top ten.

The receptor's source is a woman aged 40 to 50 who had been exposed to COVID-19. The chain links TRBV23-1 with TRBJ2-7, with no confident D gene call. TRBV23-1 qualifies as an ORF whose function is uncertain. Sequenced sample: PBMCs or T cells enriched from blood (not recorded which). The DNA is as follows: TGCGCCAGCAGTCAATGGGCCGCCCCCTCCTACGAGCAGTACTTC. It codes for CASSQWAAPSYEQYF.